The T cell receptor (beta chain) described here comes from a study of spatial heterogeneity in lung cancer. Study background: Detection consistently captured more beta-chain sequences than alpha-chain sequences. Across tumor regions, counts of TCR transcripts showed a strong correlation with a T cell module score derived from matched bulk RNA-seq. The study observed each unique TCR and UMI combination more than ten times on average in raw reads. Study-wide results and limits: It was found that expanded intratumoral alpha and beta TCR counts tracked tumor mutation counts. Among tumor T cells, estimated coverage was roughly 7.4% for alpha chains and around 13% for beta chains.

The length of the CDR3 is 13 residues. Trimming took off 1 base at V and 19 bases at J, with 17 bases between the two ends. Germline CDR1 and CDR2: LGHDT and YNNKEL (reference sequence). Time point reported: sample taken at primary tumor resection. This clonotype has a count of ten or more. Its antigen is currently unknown. TCRdb re-called the 5' RACE reads with MiXCR, one entry per CDR3 protein. The profile shows fewer than 9,500 distinct CDR3 sequences, roughly 2.8% of them singletons. The receptor comes from a male donor with early-stage non-small cell lung cancer. The sequencing here drew on lung tumor tissue, taken at surgery. The rearrangement uses TRBV3-1 and TRBJ1-6; D may be TRBD1 (6 bases). CDR3 sequence (DNA): TGTGCCAGCAGCCAAGGGGGCAGGGGCGACGTTCACTTT. Translating it yields CASSQGGRGDVHF.